Listed here is a single TCR beta chain. Its cognate antigen has yet to be identified. Base qualities are not recorded, but no much larger clone differs from it by a single base. The CDR3 runs 15 residues from the cysteine to the phenylalanine. Only the CDR3 DNA is retained, 45 bases long and in frame from the first base. As encoded in the germline V gene, CDR1 is MNHEY while CDR2 is SVGAGI. Here V drops 10 bases and J drops 0 bases, and the junction holds 10 bases not matched to any gene. This sample is drawn from a study of blood T cell repertoires in COVID-19 (dated by TCRdb to the early 2020s). Regarding the complete study: Samples from collaborators originated in the United States, Italy and Spain and spanned both the acute and convalescent phases of COVID-19. Subjects who had been exposed to COVID-19, were actively infected with it, or had recovered from it provided the deeply sampled blood TCRbeta repertoires that made up the dataset. HLA class I and class II types, where available, came from metadata supplied by the sample provider rather than from assay-based typing. Nearly every sample came with metadata listing a de-identified subject ID, COVID-19 status, age in years and sex. The repertoires were released in a freely available public database intended as a resource for research on the immune response to SARS-CoV-2. The prospective study material was composed of cDNA or gDNA derived from T cells, B-cell-depleted T cells, or PBMCs. Samples were obtained from the ongoing ImmuneRACE study (first 160 participants) and from some 1,300 subjects provided by 6 global collaborators. Here is what the overall study found, with its caveats: Clinical and demographic metadata were provided uncurated, with the amount varying by source and participant.

Collaborating institutions collected whole blood in K2EDTA tubes following their own protocols. For TCRbeta analysis, collaborator samples were shipped as frozen whole blood, as isolated PBMCs, or as DNA extracted from either sample type. TCRbeta CDR3 regions were amplified from genomic DNA using the immunoSEQ Assay, a bias-controlled multiplex PCR. The paper's data handling went like this. The number of nucleated cells in each sample was estimated from the amplification of reference gene primers within the assay. To quantify the absolute abundance of each unique TCRbeta CDR3 rearrangement, sequence reads were collapsed and filtered. For each sample, productive Simpson clonality was calculated by taking the square root of Simpson's diversity index across productive rearrangements. In TCRdb, the immuneACCESS table is reduced to in-frame sequences with V and J assigned. These tables do not hold every clone; where another copy was compared, an unresolved V gene accounts for under half, and the others remain unexplained. The DNA gave D and trimming, while V, J and clone size come from that table. Within this sample are tens of thousands of clones, with approximately 80% of them counted one time only. 15% to 20% of the sample is in the top ten clones.

The sequenced sample was peripheral blood. Recombination linked TRBV6-5 to TRBJ2-5, and 8 junctional nucleotides match TRBD2. The TCR sequence derives from a woman at least 80 years old with acute or convalescent COVID-19. The sequence in DNA is TGTGCCACCTCCGGGGTAGCGGGGTACCAAGAGACCCAGTACTTC. Translated, this is CATSGVAGYQETQYF.